Presented here are 13 T cell receptor beta chains from one specimen sequenced in a study of T cell responses to AZD1222 COVID-19 vaccine. The assay was immunoSEQ multiplex PCR, and TCRdb's table has in-frame clones only and misses some. The table has 80,000 to 90,000 clones, about 88% seen once. The sample in question was peripheral blood, obtained on day 0 of AZD1222 vaccination. These receptors all stem from an adult in good health.

The count of this clone is one. The V and J genes are TRBV12-3 or TRBV12-4 and TRBJ1-5; TRBD1 might be the D (5 bases). This CDR3 region has 11 residues. Trimming removed 2 bases at V and 9 bases at J, with 5 bases between. In DNA form, the CDR3 reads TGTGCCAGCAGTTTAAGGGGGCCCCAGCATTTT. It translates to CASSLRGPQHF.

The CDR3 DNA reads TGTGCCAGCAGCTCCTCGGGGGCGAACACTGAAGCTTTCTTT. It yields the protein CASSSSGANTEAFF. The chain uses TRBV6-5 and TRBJ1-1, with D possibly matching TRBD1 (6 bases). The V and J ends lost 6 bases and 1 base respectively, with 12 bases between them. CDR1 MNHEY and CDR2 SVGAGI come from the germline V gene. The CDR3 is 14 amino acids.

CDR3 bases: TGTGCCAGCAGCTTAAGCGGGGGTCTTCGCTACGAGCAGTACTTC. Translation gives CASSLSGGLRYEQYF. The gene calls are TRBV7-2 and TRBJ2-7; 8 nucleotides match TRBD2. This CDR3 has 15 residues. V shed 2 bases, J shed 3 bases, and the junction held 6 bases outside the gene matches. Germline CDR1 reads SGHTA; CDR2 reads FQGNSA.

The chain joins TRBV7-9 to TRBJ2-5, with 10 bases identical to TRBD2. J lost 5 bases, V lost 5 bases, and 8 bases had no gene match. CDR3 length equals 15 residues. In germline, CDR1 is SEHNR, CDR2 FQNEAQ (reference sequence). CDR3 residues: CASSQASGSGETQYF. CDR3 coding DNA: TGTGCCAGCAGCCAAGCTAGCGGGAGCGGGGAGACCCAGTACTTC.

The chain is built from TRBV11-2 and TRBJ2-7; D might be TRBD2 (5 bases). The CDR3 runs 15 residues. From germline, CDR1 is SGHAT and CDR2 FQNNGV. V was trimmed by 5 bases and J by 4 bases, leaving 18 bases between them. The chain's CDR3 is CASSLAEEPVYEQYF. The CDR3 nucleotides read TGTGCCAGCAGCCTAGCAGAGGAGCCTGTATACGAGCAGTACTTC.

The chain is built from TRBV10-1 and TRBJ1-1, with D possibly being TRBD1 (6 bases). The CDR3 is 14 amino acids. Per germline, CDR1 WNHNN and CDR2 SYGVQD (reference sequence). Trimming took off 6 bases at V and 0 bases at J, with 11 bases between the two ends. The CDR3 nucleotides read TGCGCCAGCAGGGAAGGGGGGTTGAACACTGAAGCTTTCTTT. Translating gives CASREGGLNTEAFF.

This rearrangement joins TRBV5-5 to TRBJ1-2; 8 bases fit TRBD1. The CDR3 runs to 16 residues. J was trimmed by 4 bases and V by 3 bases; bases with no gene match: 11. CDR1 is SGHKS, CDR2 YYEKEE, per germline (reference sequence). The CDR3 here is CASSYWTGRDSYGYTF. In DNA, the CDR3 is TGTGCCAGCAGCTATTGGACAGGGAGGGACTCCTATGGCTACACCTTC. The whole variable domain, filled in from reference TRBV5-5 and TRBJ1-2, reads DAGVTQSPTHLIKTRGQQVTLRCSPISGHKSVSWYQQVLGQGPQFIFQYYEKEERGRGNFPDRFSARQFPNYSSELNVNALLLGDSALYLCASSYWTGRDSYGYTFGSGTRLTVV.

J is TRBJ2-1 and V is TRBV7-8; D is ambiguous. The germline V and J ends were trimmed by 5 bases and 10 bases, with 12 bases remaining between them. The CDR3 covers 12 residues. CDR1 and CDR2 from the germline V gene are SGHVS and FQNEAQ. The chain's CDR3 is CASSLTAWEQFF. The CDR3 nucleotides read TGTGCCAGCAGCCTGACGGCCTGGGAGCAGTTCTTC.

This clone was observed once. The rearrangement joins TRBV5-1 to TRBJ2-7; 8 nucleotides match TRBD1. Germline V CDR1 and CDR2: SGHRS, YFSETQ. The CDR3 totals 13 residues. The junction had 5 bases not matched to a gene; V was cut back by 5 bases and J by 4 bases. As DNA, the CDR3 is TGCGCCAGCAGTTCCGGACAGGGTTACGAGCAGTACTTC. Its protein is CASSSGQGYEQYF.

The chain carries TRBV19 and TRBJ2-7, with D maybe TRBD2 (6 bases). Germline-derived CDR1 and CDR2 are LNHDA and SQIVND (reference sequence). Trimming stripped 5 bases from V and 7 bases from J, with 15 bases between. The CDR3 covers 13 residues. The DNA for the CDR3 is TGTGCCAGTAGTGGGGGGAATGTTGGGGAGCAGTACTTC. It codes for CASSGGNVGEQYF.

The chain couples TRBV2 to TRBJ2-7; no clear D. The CDR3 sequence is 15 residues long. V was pared by 0 bases and J by 7 bases, with 16 bases between. The germline V gene encodes CDR1 SNHLY and CDR2 FYNNEI. Here the CDR3 DNA reads TGTGCCAGCAGTGAAGCGCTTCTGTTCGTGGGGGAGCAGTACTTC. It yields the protein CASSEALLFVGEQYF.

CDR3 nucleotide sequence: TGCAGTGCTATTGATTCTAGCGGTGCCTACAATGAGCAGTTCTTC. It encodes CSAIDSSGAYNEQFF. The V and J genes are TRBV20-1 and TRBJ2-1; 7 positions agree with TRBD2. This CDR3 is 15 amino acids long. Germline lookup yields CDR1 DFQATT and CDR2 SNEGSKA (reference sequence). V shed 4 bases and J 2 bases; nucleotides not matched to a gene: 8.

Here the CDR3 DNA reads TGTGCCAGCAGCTTAGTTTGGGGTTCAACTAATGAAAAACTGTTTTTT. Its protein product is CASSLVWGSTNEKLFF. J is TRBJ1-4 and V is TRBV7-6; D uncertain. V lost 1 base and J lost 0, with 9 bases in between. CDR1 and CDR2 from the germline V gene are SGHVS and FNYEAQ. The CDR3 contains 16 residues.